This TCR beta chain was recovered during a study of blood T cell repertoires in COVID-19. Profiled with immunoSEQ multiplex PCR; TCRdb holds only in-frame clones, not every one. The data show roughly 250,000 clones, with roughly four fifths seen just once and about 7.4% held by the top ten. The V gene end was trimmed by 3 bases and the J gene end by 5 bases; junction bases not matched to a gene: 10. The V gene's germline CDR1 is SGHDN and CDR2 FVKESK. The CDR3 has 16 residues. This chain uses TRBV14 with TRBJ1-2, with TRBD1 matching 9 bases. The sequence was obtained from a woman aged 45-60 years with acute or convalescent COVID-19. The sequenced sample consisted of peripheral blood. This CDR3 reads CASSHGTGGIGYGYTF. The CDR3 DNA reads TGTGCCAGCAGCCACGGTACAGGGGGCATCGGGTATGGCTACACCTTC.